One sample yielded the 18 T cell receptor beta chains listed below, sequenced in a study of monozygotic twins with inflammatory bowel disease (dated by TCRdb to the late 2010s). The library was produced with 5' RACE. TCRdb lists the instrument as Illumina HiSeq 2500. Each CDR3 protein sequence appears as one entry after TCRdb reprocessed the reads, and no DNA is included. The table of this sample itemizes 400,000 to 500,000 distinct CDR3 sequences. Of the sample, 2.4% is held by the ten largest clones. Input material: blood. The receptors originated from a human donor with ulcerative colitis or Crohn's disease, or a healthy co-twin of an affected twin (not recorded which).

The chain employs TRBV20-1 and TRBJ2-5; TCRdb's D call of TRBD2 is untestable without DNA. The germline V gene encodes CDR1 DFQATT and CDR2 SNEGSKA (reference sequence). The CDR3 is 13 residues long. CDR3 protein: CSARPGLEETQYF.

The V and J genes are TRBV28 and TRBJ1-3. The CDR3 has 14 amino acids. The germline CDR1 and CDR2 sequences are MDHEN and SYDVKM. CDR3 protein: CASSPQTLGNTIYF.

The chain joins TRBV27 to TRBJ1-5; TCRdb reports TRBD1, a call that lacks DNA to check it against. The germline V gene encodes CDR1 MNHEY and CDR2 SMNVEV (reference sequence). CDR3 length: 14 residues. CDR3 in amino acids: CASSLSSGRQPQHF.

V gene TRBV25-1 combines with J gene TRBJ2-7; TCRdb lists TRBD1, though no DNA is available to test this call. This CDR3 spans 15 amino acids. Germline loops: CDR1 MGHDK, CDR2 SYGVNS. The chain's CDR3 is CASSVTRTGIHEQYF.

V and J are TRBV6-6 and TRBJ2-3. Germline CDR1 MNHNY, CDR2 SVGAGI (reference sequence). The CDR3 has 12 residues. CDR3 in amino acids: CASSFISDTQYF.

This rearrangement joins TRBV20-1 to TRBJ2-7; as DNA is missing, the TRBD2 call by TCRdb cannot be tested. Looked up from germline, CDR1 is DFQATT and CDR2 is SNEGSKA (reference sequence). The CDR3 spans 14 residues. CDR3 in amino acids: CSARTSLTPYEQYF.

This chain connects TRBV5-1 to TRBJ1-2; lacking DNA, the TRBD1 call made by TCRdb goes unchecked. There are 14 residues in the CDR3. Per the germline V gene, CDR1 is SGHRS and CDR2 is YFSETQ. The CDR3 reads CASSPTGSSLGYTF.

The genes are TRBV10-3 and TRBJ1-2. Germline CDR1 is ENHRY and CDR2 is SYGVKD. This CDR3 comprises 13 residues. The CDR3 loop is CAISVDGIYGYTF.

This rearrangement joins TRBV5-6 to TRBJ2-7. This CDR3 spans 13 amino acids. Germline V CDR1 and CDR2: SGHDT, YYEEEE. CDR3: CASSLTGPYEQYF. Filled out from reference TRBV5-6 and TRBJ2-7, the complete variable domain reads DAGVTQSPTHLIKTRGQQVTLRCSPKSGHDTVSWYQQALGQGPQFIFQYYEEEERQRGNFPDRFSGHQFPNYSSELNVNALLLGDSALYLCASSLTGPYEQYFGPGTRLTVT.

The V gene is TRBV2, the J gene TRBJ2-3; as DNA is missing, the TRBD2 call by TCRdb cannot be tested. The germline V gene has CDR1 SNHLY and CDR2 FYNNEI. The CDR3 covers 15 residues. This CDR3 reads CASKGSGGGTDTQYF.

The chain is built from TRBV7-9 and TRBJ2-7; TCRdb picks TRBD1, but there is no DNA to check that call. This CDR3 has 16 residues. Per the germline V gene, CDR1 is SEHNR and CDR2 is FQNEAQ (reference sequence). CDR3 residues: CASSLLAPGGSGEQYF.

V and J are TRBV24-1 and TRBJ2-1; TCRdb calls TRBD1, which cannot be checked without DNA. Per the germline V gene, CDR1 is KGHDR and CDR2 is SFDVKD. This CDR3 region has 12 residues. The CDR3 sequence: CATSRPGDEQFF.

The chain has TRBV19 and TRBJ1-1; there is no DNA to check the TCRdb D call of TRBD1. This CDR3 has 12 residues. Germline CDR1 is LNHDA and CDR2 is SQIVND (reference sequence). The CDR3 is CATRTGPTEAFF.

This chain uses TRBV18 with TRBJ2-5. CDR3 length: 16 amino acids. Germline V gene sequence: CDR1 KGHSH, CDR2 LQKENI. The CDR3: CASSPPEGQAKETQYF.

This chain links TRBV14 with TRBJ2-6; no DNA is available, so the TRBD1 call from TCRdb remains unchecked. The CDR3 loop spans 11 amino acids. The germline V gene has CDR1 SGHDN and CDR2 FVKESK. This CDR3 reads CASRQGEVLTF. Full variable domain (missing parts from reference TRBV14 and TRBJ2-6): EAGVTQFPSHSVIEKGQTVTLRCDPISGHDNLYWYRRVMGKEIKFLLHFVKESKQDESGMPNNRFLAERTGGTYSTLKVQPAELEDSGVYFCASRQGEVLTFGAGSRLTVL.

The CDR3 is CAIRPEGNTEAFF. This chain uses TRBV10-3 with TRBJ1-1. Germline CDR1 reads ENHRY; CDR2 reads SYGVKD. The CDR3 is 13 residues long.

This chain joins TRBV9 and TRBJ2-5; TCRdb gives TRBD2 as the D gene, but with no DNA this cannot be confirmed. This CDR3 contains 15 residues. Germline assignment: CDR1 SGDLS and CDR2 YYNGEE. This CDR3 reads CASSASGLREETQYF.

This rearrangement joins TRBV10-3 to TRBJ2-3; TCRdb's D call of TRBD1 is untestable without DNA. The germline V gene encodes CDR1 ENHRY and CDR2 SYGVKD. The CDR3 contains 14 residues. The chain's CDR3 is CAITPAASTDTQYF.